This record looks at one TCR beta chain sequence and its context. Its antigen is unidentified. These data come from a study of OX40 agonist ivuxolimab in advanced cancers. About the research overall: An agonistic human IgG2 monoclonal antibody against OX40 (CD134) was given.

Findings and caveats of the study: Researchers did not determine the expanded peripheral T cells' antigen specificity.

The protocol was immunoSEQ multiplex PCR, while the TCRdb copy is restricted to in-frame clones and leaves out a portion. Of some 50,000 clones in the sample, about 90% were seen once. The CDR3 is 13 residues long. V gave up 5 bases and J gave up 7 bases, with 12 bases separating them. Germline V CDR1 and CDR2: SGHAT, FQNNGV. This receptor was obtained from an adult with an advanced solid tumor such as melanoma, head and neck, liver or kidney cancer. The chain uses TRBV11-2 and TRBJ1-5, with D possibly TRBD1 on 6 matching bases. Sample: CD4+ or CD8+ T cells sorted from blood, taken in a trial of the OX40 agonist ivuxolimab. In nucleotides, the CDR3 is TGTGCCAGCAGCGGACAACAGGGCCAGCCCCAGCATTTT. Its protein product is CASSGQQGQPQHF.